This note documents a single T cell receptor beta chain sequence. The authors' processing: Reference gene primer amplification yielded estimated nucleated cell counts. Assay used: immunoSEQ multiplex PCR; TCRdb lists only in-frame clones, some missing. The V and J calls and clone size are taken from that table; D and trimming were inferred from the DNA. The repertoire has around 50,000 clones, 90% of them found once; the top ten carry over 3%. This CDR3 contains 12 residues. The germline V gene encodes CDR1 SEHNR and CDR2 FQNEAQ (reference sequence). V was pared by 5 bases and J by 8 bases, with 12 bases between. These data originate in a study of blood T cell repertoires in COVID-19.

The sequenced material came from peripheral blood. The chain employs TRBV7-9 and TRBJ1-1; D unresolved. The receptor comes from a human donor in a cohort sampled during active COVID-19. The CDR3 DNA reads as TGTGCCAGCAGCACTAGTGCCGCCGAAGCTTTCTTT. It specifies CASSTSAAEAFF.